The clone carrying this TCR beta chain showed up just a few times. The antigen is unknown. Each CDR3 protein is one row after TCRdb ran MiXCR on the reads. The table has 700,000 to 850,000 distinct CDR3 sequences, approximately 32% seen once. This sample was included in a study of T cell repertoires in cytomegalovirus infection. Points from the study as a whole: Identification of carriers of CMV plus the relevant HLA was achieved through cumulative public TCR beta family frequency.

CDR1 and CDR2 (germline): MNHNS, SASEGT. V lost 0 bases to trimming and J lost 6 bases, with 14 bases between them. The CDR3 spans 15 residues. This rearrangement joins TRBV6-1 to TRBJ1-2; no definite D call. The material sequenced was cultured CD8+ T cells from PBMCs, taken from culture after CMV antigen stimulation. The sequence came from a human donor in good health (CMV status not recorded). Some clones in this sample may be carry-over from other donors' samples. CDR3 loop: CASSEARSLVDGYTF. CDR3 nucleotide sequence: TGTGCCAGCAGTGAAGCGAGGTCCCTAGTCGATGGCTACACCTTC.